The rows below give T cell receptor beta chains drawn from one sample of a study of T-cell memory formation after mild COVID-19. MiXCR was run by TCRdb on the 5' RACE reads, yielding one entry per CDR3 protein. The repertoire holds fewer than 600,000 distinct CDR3 sequences, with roughly 20% as singletons. Source material: PBMCs or a T cell subset sorted from them (not recorded which). The receptors were sampled from an adult woman who had mild COVID-19 (a few samples of this study predate the infection). Cell type and time point are not known. Each CDR3 is given with its conserved first and last residue. A D gene is named only where the DNA matches it firmly. Where a row states a size, it is once, few, many or the class of an expanded clone; other rows omit it.

size,J,V,D,CDR3,DNA
few,TRBJ1-2,TRBV2,TRBD1,CASSEALTGYYGYTF,TGTGCCAGCAGTGAAGCCCTGACAGGGTACTATGGCTACACCTTC
few,TRBJ2-5,TRBV7-9,TRBD2,CASSLPGLAGGGAETQYF,TGTGCCAGCAGCTTACCGGGACTAGCGGGCGGCGGGGCAGAGACCCAGTACTTC
.,TRBJ2-3,TRBV9,.,CASSSWGPGDTQYF,TGTGCCAGCAGCTCTTGGGGGCCAGGAGATACGCAGTATTTT
.,TRBJ1-1,TRBV3-1,.,CASSQGLQGWTTEAFF,TGTGCCAGCAGCCAAGGGCTACAAGGGTGGACCACTGAAGCTTTCTTT
few,TRBJ2-5,TRBV29-1,TRBD1,CSVEKTGQETQYF,TGCAGCGTCGAGAAGACAGGGCAAGAGACCCAGTACTTC
few,TRBJ2-7,TRBV5-1,TRBD1,CASSWGTEYEQYF,TGCGCCAGCAGCTGGGGGACAGAGTACGAGCAGTACTTC
.,TRBJ1-1,TRBV12-3/TRBV12-4,TRBD1,CASNMDRGPVSEAFF,TGTGCCAGCAATATGGACAGGGGCCCAGTGTCAGAAGCTTTCTTT
.,TRBJ2-7,TRBV20-1,TRBD2,CSAPGGAGGFNDEQYF,TGCAGTGCTCCCGGGGGAGCGGGAGGGTTTAACGACGAGCAGTACTTC
.,TRBJ1-1,TRBV6-5,.,CASGYPGAFF,TGTGCCAGCGGCTACCCCGGAGCTTTCTTT
many,TRBJ1-1,TRBV20-1,.,CSARDRVRYTEAFF,TGCAGTGCTAGAGATCGAGTACGGTACACTGAAGCTTTCTTT
few,TRBJ2-1,TRBV12-3/TRBV12-4,TRBD2,CASSPSGGVNEQFF,TGTGCCAGCAGCCCTAGCGGAGGGGTCAATGAGCAGTTCTTC
.,TRBJ2-7,TRBV6-1,.,CASSEWGRGAYEQYF,TGTGCCAGCAGTGAATGGGGCAGGGGAGCCTACGAGCAGTACTTC
once,TRBJ2-5,TRBV4-1,TRBD2,CASSLTGLAEGETQYF,TGCGCCAGCAGCCTCACTGGACTAGCGGAAGGAGAGACCCAGTACTTC
.,TRBJ1-5,TRBV24-1,.,CATSDSGANQPQHF,TGTGCCACCAGTGATTCAGGGGCTAATCAGCCCCAGCATTTT
.,TRBJ2-4,TRBV7-9,TRBD1,CASSFVDYRGGQYF,TGTGCCAGCAGCTTCGTTGATTACAGGGGTGGCCAGTACTTC
.,TRBJ1-3,TRBV12-3/TRBV12-4,.,CASSPRRGNTIYF,TGTGCCAGCAGCCCTAGGAGGGGAAACACCATATATTTT
.,TRBJ2-7,TRBV7-2,TRBD2,CASSLGLAGVDYEQYF,TGTGCCAGCAGCTTAGGGCTAGCGGGAGTGGACTACGAGCAGTACTTC
few,TRBJ2-5,TRBV20-1,.,CSARARAGFELTQYF,TGCAGTGCTCGAGCCCGGGCTGGGTTCGAGTTGACCCAGTACTTC
.,TRBJ2-5,TRBV10-3,.,CATSPGQETQYF,TGTGCCACCAGTCCCGGTCAAGAGACCCAGTACTTC
few,TRBJ1-4,TRBV27,TRBD1,CASSPGTGYNEKLFF,TGTGCCAGCAGTCCGGGGACAGGGTATAATGAAAAACTGTTTTTT
few,TRBJ2-3,TRBV20-1,.,CSAKKTGTGGPDTQYF,TGCAGTGCTAAGAAGACCGGCACAGGAGGTCCAGATACGCAGTATTTT
few,TRBJ1-2,TRBV5-1,TRBD1,CASSPEDRLDGYTF,TGCGCCAGCAGCCCCGAGGACAGGTTGGATGGCTACACCTTC
few,TRBJ2-1,TRBV11-2,TRBD2,CASSLGVSGGAGFEQFF,TGTGCCAGCAGCTTAGGTGTTAGCGGGGGGGCAGGTTTTGAGCAGTTCTTC
.,TRBJ2-1,TRBV18,TRBD2,CASSPPPSSGTRAGNEQFF,TGTGCCAGCTCACCACCCCCTTCTAGCGGGACCCGGGCGGGCAATGAGCAGTTCTTC
.,TRBJ2-7,TRBV6-2/TRBV6-3,.,CASRWTVPYEQYF,TGTGCCAGCAGGTGGACAGTCCCCTACGAGCAGTACTTC
.,TRBJ2-3,TRBV5-4,TRBD2,CASSSPTSDRTDTQYF,TGTGCCAGCAGCTCCCCAACTAGCGATCGCACAGATACGCAGTATTTT
.,TRBJ2-3,TRBV6-6,.,CASSLPRDWVTQYF,TGTGCCAGCAGTTTACCCAGGGATTGGGTTACGCAGTATTTT
few,TRBJ2-1,TRBV12-3/TRBV12-4,TRBD2,CASSLQRDYPSYNEQFF,TGTGCCAGCAGTCTACAGAGGGACTACCCGTCCTACAATGAGCAGTTCTTC
.,TRBJ2-1,TRBV18,TRBD2,CASSSLADNEQFF,TGTGCCAGCTCCTCTCTAGCGGACAATGAGCAGTTCTTC
.,TRBJ1-5,TRBV7-2,.,CASSLEWGGVEPQHF,TGTGCCAGCAGCTTAGAGTGGGGGGGCGTGGAGCCCCAGCATTTT
.,TRBJ2-7,TRBV4-2,.,CASSQGKGYEQYF,TGTGCCAGCAGCCAGGGTAAGGGTTACGAGCAGTACTTC
.,TRBJ2-2,TRBV20-1,TRBD1,CSARAMSGQGPSGELFF,TGCAGTGCTAGAGCCATGTCGGGACAGGGGCCCTCCGGGGAGCTGTTTTTT
few,TRBJ2-3,TRBV13,.,CASSSLGTGTSTDTQYF,TGTGCCAGCAGCTCCCTTGGGACCGGGACTAGCACAGATACGCAGTATTTT
.,TRBJ2-7,TRBV15,.,CATSSSGTRPYEQYF,TGTGCCACCAGCAGTTCCGGGACAAGACCCTACGAGCAGTACTTC
.,TRBJ1-6,TRBV7-2,.,CASSFRGSGSPLHF,TGTGCCAGCAGCTTCAGGGGCTCGGGGTCACCCCTCCACTTT
.,TRBJ2-1,TRBV27,.,CASCSGQPTYNEQFF,TGTGCCAGCTGCTCGGGCCAGCCGACCTACAATGAGCAGTTCTTC
few,TRBJ2-3,TRBV7-6,TRBD1,CASTPAPGQGTDTQYF,TGTGCCAGCACCCCGGCCCCGGGACAGGGCACAGATACGCAGTATTTT
.,TRBJ2-1,TRBV14,.,CASSTQGMLEFF,TGTGCCAGCAGCACCCAGGGTATGTTAGAGTTCTTC
.,TRBJ2-7,TRBV5-1,TRBD1,CASSSPDREEYEQYF,TGCGCCAGCAGCTCGCCGGACAGGGAAGAATACGAGCAGTACTTC
few,TRBJ2-4,TRBV9,TRBD1,CASSPRTGGDIQYF,TGTGCCAGCAGCCCAAGGACAGGGGGCGACATTCAGTACTTC
few,TRBJ2-7,TRBV5-1,.,CASSADLGVDEQYF,TGCGCCAGCAGCGCGGACCTGGGGGTGGACGAGCAGTACTTC
few,TRBJ2-3,TRBV10-3,.,CAISEGQGVDTQYF,TGTGCCATCAGTGAAGGGCAGGGAGTAGATACGCAGTATTTT
few,TRBJ2-7,TRBV30,TRBD2,CAWRKGLAGALANEQYF,TGTGCCTGGAGGAAGGGACTAGCGGGGGCCCTGGCTAACGAGCAGTACTTC
.,TRBJ2-5,TRBV5-1,.,CATTNGETQYF,TGCGCCACCACGAACGGGGAGACCCAGTACTTC
few,TRBJ2-4,TRBV20-1,.,CSARVRGDGIQYF,TGCAGTGCTAGAGTTCGGGGAGACGGAATTCAGTACTTC
.,TRBJ2-1,TRBV7-2,.,CASSRRTRDNEQFF,TGTGCCAGCAGCCGCAGAACTAGGGACAATGAGCAGTTCTTC
.,TRBJ2-7,TRBV29-1,.,CSVKNYAGDEQYF,TGCAGCGTTAAAAACTACGCAGGGGACGAGCAGTACTTC
.,TRBJ1-2,TRBV29-1,.,CSVEETENYGYTF,TGCAGCGTTGAAGAGACTGAGAACTATGGCTACACCTTC
few,TRBJ1-1,TRBV12-3/TRBV12-4,.,CASRAGRENTEAFF,TGTGCCAGCAGAGCGGGACGGGAGAACACTGAAGCTTTCTTT
.,TRBJ2-7,TRBV9,.,CASSVGAGAYEQYF,TGTGCCAGCAGCGTAGGTGCAGGGGCGTACGAGCAGTACTTC
few,TRBJ1-1,TRBV7-9,TRBD1,CASSTGTGDTEAFF,TGTGCCAGCAGCACCGGGACAGGGGATACTGAAGCTTTCTTT
.,TRBJ1-4,TRBV5-1,TRBD1,CASSLGTGVNEKLFF,TGCGCCAGCAGCTTGGGGACAGGGGTTAATGAAAAACTGTTTTTT
few,TRBJ2-3,TRBV20-1,TRBD2,CSAHRGLAGVGTDTQYF,TGCAGTGCTCACAGAGGACTAGCGGGGGTTGGCACAGATACGCAGTATTTT
.,TRBJ1-5,TRBV7-2,.,CASSFKGYSNQPQHF,TGTGCCAGCAGCTTTAAGGGTTATAGCAATCAGCCCCAGCATTTT
few,TRBJ1-6,TRBV25-1,.,CASSDPQGANSPLHF,TGTGCCAGCAGTGATCCCCAAGGGGCTAATTCACCCCTCCACTTT
.,TRBJ2-5,TRBV7-9,TRBD1,CASTQSGTGEYETQYF,TGTGCCAGCACCCAATCCGGGACAGGGGAGTATGAGACCCAGTACTTC
.,TRBJ2-7,TRBV20-1,.,CSASGAGWIISYEQYF,TGCAGTGCTAGCGGAGCAGGGTGGATTATATCCTACGAGCAGTACTTC